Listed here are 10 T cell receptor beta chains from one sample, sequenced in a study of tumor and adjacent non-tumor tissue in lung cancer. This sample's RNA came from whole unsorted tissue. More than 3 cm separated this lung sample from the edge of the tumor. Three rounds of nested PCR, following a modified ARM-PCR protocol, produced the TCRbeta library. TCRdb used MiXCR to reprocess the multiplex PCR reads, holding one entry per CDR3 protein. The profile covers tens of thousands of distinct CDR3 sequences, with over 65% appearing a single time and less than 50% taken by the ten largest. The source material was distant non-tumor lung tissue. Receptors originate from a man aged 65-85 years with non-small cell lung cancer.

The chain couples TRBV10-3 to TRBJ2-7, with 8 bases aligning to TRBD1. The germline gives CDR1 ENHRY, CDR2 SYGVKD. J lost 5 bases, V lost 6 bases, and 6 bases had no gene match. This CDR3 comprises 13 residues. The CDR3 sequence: CAISVDRVNEQYF. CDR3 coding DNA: TGTGCCATCAGCGTGGACAGGGTTAACGAGCAGTACTTC.

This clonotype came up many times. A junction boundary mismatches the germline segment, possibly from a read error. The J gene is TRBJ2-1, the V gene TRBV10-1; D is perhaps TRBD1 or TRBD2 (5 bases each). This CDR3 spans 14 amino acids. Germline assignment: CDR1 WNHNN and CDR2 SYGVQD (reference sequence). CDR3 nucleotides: TGCGCCAGCGGTCGTGGGGGATCCTACAATGAGCAGCTCTTC. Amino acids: CASGRGGSYNEQLF.

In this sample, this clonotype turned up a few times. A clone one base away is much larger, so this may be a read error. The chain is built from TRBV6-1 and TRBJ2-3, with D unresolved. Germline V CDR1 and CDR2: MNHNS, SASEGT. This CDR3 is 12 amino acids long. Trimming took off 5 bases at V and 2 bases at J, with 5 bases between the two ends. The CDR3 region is CASSWDTDTQYF. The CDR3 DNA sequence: TGTGCCAGCAGTTGGGACACAGATACGCAGTATTTT.

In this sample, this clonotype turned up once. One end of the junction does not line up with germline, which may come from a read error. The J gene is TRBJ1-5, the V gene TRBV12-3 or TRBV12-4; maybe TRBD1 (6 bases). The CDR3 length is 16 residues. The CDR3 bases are TGTGCCAGTAGTTTAGGTTTGGAGGGGGGGGCTATTCCCCAGCATTTT. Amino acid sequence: CASSLGLEGGAIPQHF.

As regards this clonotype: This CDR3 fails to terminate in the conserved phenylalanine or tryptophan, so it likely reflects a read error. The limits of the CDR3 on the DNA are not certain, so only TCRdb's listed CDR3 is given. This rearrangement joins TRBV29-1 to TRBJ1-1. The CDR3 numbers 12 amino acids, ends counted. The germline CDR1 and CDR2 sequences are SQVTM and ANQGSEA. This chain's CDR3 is CSVVAERPDVFY.

DNA for the CDR3: TGCGCCAGCAGCCAAGAGCACGGGGACGGGAAAGCTTTCTTT. Protein product: CASSQEHGDGKAFF. The gene calls are TRBV4-3 and TRBJ1-1, with D possibly being TRBD1 (5 bases). Germline CDR1 reads LGHNA; CDR2 reads YSLEER. Trimming removed 0 bases at V and 9 bases at J, with 14 bases between. The CDR3 totals 14 residues.

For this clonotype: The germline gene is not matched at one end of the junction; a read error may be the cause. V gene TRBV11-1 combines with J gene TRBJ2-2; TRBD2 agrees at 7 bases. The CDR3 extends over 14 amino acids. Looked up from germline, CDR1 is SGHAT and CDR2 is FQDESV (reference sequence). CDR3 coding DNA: TGTGCCAGCAGCTGGGGCAGCGGGACCGGGAAGCTGTTTTTT. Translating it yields CASSWGSGTGKLFF.

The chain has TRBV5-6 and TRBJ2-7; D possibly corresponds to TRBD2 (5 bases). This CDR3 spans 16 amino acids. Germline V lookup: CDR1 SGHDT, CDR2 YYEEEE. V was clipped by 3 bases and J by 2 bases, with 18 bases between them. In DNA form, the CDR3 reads TGTGCCAGCAGCTCCGATGTACGGGATAGGACCTACGAGCAGTACTTC. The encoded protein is CASSSDVRDRTYEQYF.

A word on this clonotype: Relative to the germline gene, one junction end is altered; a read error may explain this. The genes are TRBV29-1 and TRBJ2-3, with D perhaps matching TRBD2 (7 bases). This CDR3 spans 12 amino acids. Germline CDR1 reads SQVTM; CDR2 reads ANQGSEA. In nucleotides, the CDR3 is TGCAGCATAGGGGGGGGCACAGATATGCAGTATTTT. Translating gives CSIGGGTDMQYF.

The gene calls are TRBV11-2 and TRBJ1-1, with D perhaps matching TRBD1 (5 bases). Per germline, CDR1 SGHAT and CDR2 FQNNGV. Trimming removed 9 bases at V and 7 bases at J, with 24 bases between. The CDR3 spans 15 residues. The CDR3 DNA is TGTGCCAGTAGACCCCCCAACGTTGGGGGAAATGAAGCTTTCTTT. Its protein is CASRPPNVGGNEAFF.